The entry below gives a single T cell receptor beta chain sequence along with its context. The antigen it binds to is not known. Per-base qualities were not stored, and no clone one base away is much larger. These data come from a study of T cells in Graves' hyperthyroidism and ophthalmopathy (dated by TCRdb to the late 2010s). For the wider study: To identify distinguishing TCR V-J signatures, a discovery cohort of about 100 patients was used, comprising 43 with Graves' ophthalmopathy and 55 to 65 with stable Graves' hyperthyroidism. Prospective prediction of ophthalmopathy was tested in an independent validation cohort consisting of roughly 19 hyperthyroidism patients and approximately 16 patients who later progressed to ophthalmopathy. The approximately 90 discovery patients were randomly split 7:3 into training and test sets. The study also compared thyroid tissue and blood T-cell repertoires from about 6 Graves' hyperthyroidism patients. Once sampling was done, hyperthyroidism patients were given methimazole at a starting dose of 30 mg daily, whereas ophthalmopathy patients were given high-dose intravenous methylprednisolone. The paper reports TCR Vbeta CDR3 sequencing of more than 120 peripheral blood samples: fewer than 50 ophthalmopathy, about 75 hyperthyroidism and roughly 17 progressor patients.

Patients with uncontrolled infections, other autoimmune diseases, pregnancy or lactation were excluded. Diagnoses were established on the basis of clinical symptoms, serum thyroxine and TRAb, thyroid ultrasound, and orbital computed tomography. Trizol reagent was used to extract total RNA, and RNA quality was then checked on an Agilent 2100 Bioanalyzer. Amplification of TCR beta CDR3 regions was carried out from RNA transcripts. The first round of RT-PCR for the TCR CDR3 was performed with the HTBI primer set and the Qiagen OneStep RT-PCR kit. Libraries were constructed in a second round of multiplex PCR, after which size selection and purification were carried out. Sequencing of the libraries was done on an Illumina HiSeq2000 using paired-end 100 bp reads. In the original analysis: SOAPnuke was used to process the raw data, with reads discarded if the reads contained adapters or uncalled bases, had a mean Phred below 15, or lacked an exact constant-primer or identifier match. COPE v1.2.5 was used to merge the high-quality paired reads, and each unique nucleotide sequence was defined as a clonotype. Clonotypes were aligned to IMGT TRBV, TRBD and TRBJ reference segments using MiTCR v1.1. Only V-J combinations with frequency above 0.0001, covering 99.2% of repertoires, were analysed. The TCS score was defined as F50 (clonal expansion) divided by E x V (chaos), with BLOSUM62-based TCRdist calculated between CDR3 peptides within each V-J. Welch's t-statistics and random forest reduced fewer than 600 V-J features to fewer than 15, which were used in a naive Bayes classifier (R e1071). The similarity between thyroid and blood repertoires was quantified using the Morisita-Horn index. TCRdb trimmed public reads at Q25 via fastp, called clones via MiXCR and kept in-frame beta chains. A single entry per CDR3 protein holds the most common genes and DNA from its merged rows. TCRdb's processing, not the authors', yielded these V and J calls. This sample has about 660,000 distinct CDR3 sequences in its table, and nearly 45% of those were observed once. More than 7% of the sample comes from the top ten.

General study outcomes and caveats: In validation, the model predicted progression to ophthalmopathy a median of about 6.5 months before onset, with roughly 68% sensitivity and roughly 79% specificity. No statistical method was used to fix the sample size in advance, and group allocation was not hidden from the investigators. A model built on a 13 V-J signature distinguished ophthalmopathy from stable hyperthyroidism, reaching 87.88% sensitivity and approximately 81% specificity in cross-validation and 80%/75% in testing. Most expanded thyroid clonotypes (frequency above 0.001) were also detected in blood, suggesting blood repertoires may reflect thyroid immune responses.

The clonotype was recovered from an adult man with Graves' disease, either hyperthyroidism or ophthalmopathy (not recorded which). The sequencing input was peripheral blood or thyroid tissue (not recorded which).

The CDR3 protein: CASSLAQGGGEQYF. The DNA sequence is given as TGTGCCAGCAGCTTAGCGCAAGGAGGGGGCGAGCAGTACTTC. The chain employs TRBV7-2 and TRBJ2-7, with the D segment possibly TRBD1 or TRBD2, each aligning over 6 bases. Taken from the germline V gene, the CDR1 and CDR2 loops are SGHTA and FQGNSA. V drops 0 bases and J drops 6 bases, leaving 12 bases in between. From the cysteine up to the phenylalanine, the CDR3 has a length of 14 residues. The DNA shown is the 42-base CDR3, in frame from base 1.